The 18 T cell receptor beta chains reported below all come from one sample, sequenced in a study of T cells in Graves' hyperthyroidism and ophthalmopathy. Amplification of TCR beta CDR3 regions used RNA as the template. Primed by the HTBI set, a first-round RT-PCR was run on the TCR CDR3. TCRdb passed the multiplex PCR reads through MiXCR, listing each CDR3 protein once. There are a few hundred thousand distinct CDR3 sequences in the sample; roughly a fifth occur only once, and roughly 52% lies in the top ten. Sequenced sample: blood. The receptor source for this set is a woman aged 45-59 years with Graves' hyperthyroidism.

CDR3 sequence: CATSDLEGLTGNTIYF. In DNA, the CDR3 is TGTGCCACCAGTGATTTAGAGGGTTTGACTGGAAACACCATATATTTT. The gene calls are TRBV24-1 and TRBJ1-3, with unresolved D. This CDR3 comprises 16 residues. V shed 1 base and J shed 2 bases, with 11 bases lying between them. The germline V gene encodes CDR1 KGHDR and CDR2 SFDVKD.

The chain recombines TRBV7-9 with TRBJ2-5; D gene uncertain. Trimming took off 1 base at V and 5 bases at J, with 8 bases between the two ends. CDR3 length: 13 residues. Germline V CDR1 and CDR2: SEHNR, FQNEAQ (reference sequence). The CDR3: CASSLEVGETQYF. The CDR3 DNA reads as TGTGCCAGCAGCTTAGAGGTGGGGGAGACCCAGTACTTC.

In its sample, this clonotype was seen a few times. The chain links TRBV2 to TRBJ2-7, with D possibly being TRBD2 (5 bases). Trimming cost V 7 bases and J 2 bases, with 12 bases left between them. Germline V gives CDR1 SNHLY, CDR2 FYNNEI. This CDR3 region has 13 residues. In nucleotides, the CDR3 is TGTGCCAGCACCCCTTGGCGGGCCTACGAGCAGTACTTC. Translated, it gives CASTPWRAYEQYF.

The chain joins TRBV24-1 to TRBJ2-1; possible D gene TRBD2, 7 bases. This CDR3 comprises 18 residues. Germline CDR1 KGHDR, CDR2 SFDVKD. Trimming left V 3 bases short and J 7 bases short, with 24 bases between. CDR3 region: CATSDRGGRGSVRNEQFF. Written as DNA, the CDR3 is TGTGCCACCAGTGATAGGGGGGGACGAGGGAGCGTGAGAAATGAGCAGTTCTTC.

The table lists this clonotype with many counts. The chain links TRBV6-1 to TRBJ1-2; D not resolved. V shed 5 bases and J shed 4 bases, with 11 bases lying between them. Germline V gene lookup returns CDR1 MNHNS and CDR2 SASEGT. There are 13 residues in the CDR3. The CDR3 loop is CASSRLDTYGYTF. CDR3 bases: TGTGCCAGCAGTAGGTTAGACACCTATGGCTACACCTTC.

The rearrangement links TRBV28 to TRBJ2-2; 10 bases match TRBD1. The CDR3 covers 16 residues. Germline values: CDR1 MDHEN, CDR2 SYDVKM. J gave up 5 bases and V 6 bases, and 9 bases lay outside the gene matches. The CDR3: CASSYMGQGLTGELFF. In DNA form, the CDR3 reads TGTGCCAGCAGCTATATGGGACAGGGGCTTACCGGGGAGCTGTTTTTT.

This chain links TRBV20-1 with TRBJ1-2; the match to TRBD1 covers 12 bases. The CDR3 covers 16 residues. J lost 3 bases, V lost 5 bases, and 10 bases had no gene match. Germline V gene lookup returns CDR1 DFQATT and CDR2 SNEGSKA (reference sequence). The CDR3 bases are TGCAGTGCTTCCGGGACAGGGGGCGGGGGGGACTATGGCTACACCTTC. Translated: CSASGTGGGGDYGYTF.

This clonotype was detected ten times or more. The chain couples TRBV6-1 to TRBJ2-7; possibly TRBD1 for D (8 bases). The length of the CDR3 is 17 residues. The V and J ends lost 7 bases and 0 bases respectively, with 22 bases between them. Germline lookup yields CDR1 MNHNS and CDR2 SASEGT. CDR3 DNA: TGTGCCAGCATCACAGGGGGTAGCGGGCGGGCCTCCTACGAGCAGTACTTC. It encodes CASITGGSGRASYEQYF.

This clonotype was seen repeatedly, ten times or more. The chain is built from TRBV28 and TRBJ1-5, with TRBD1 as a possible D gene (6 bases). The germline CDR1 and CDR2 sequences are MDHEN and SYDVKM. The V gene lost 3 bases and the J gene lost 0 bases, with 9 bases spanning the gap. There are 15 residues in the CDR3. The CDR3 coding sequence is TGTGCCAGCAGTTTCGACAGGCGTAGCAATCAGCCCCAGCATTTT. It encodes CASSFDRRSNQPQHF.

This clonotype was counted ten times or more. The V gene is TRBV12-3 or TRBV12-4, the J gene TRBJ1-2, with D perhaps matching TRBD1 (6 bases). The CDR3 has 12 amino acids. Trimming removed 5 bases at V and 7 bases at J, with 11 bases between. The CDR3 is CASSPTGSGYTF. The CDR3 DNA reads TGTGCCAGCAGTCCAACAGGGAGTGGCTACACCTTC.

V is TRBV24-1 and J is TRBJ2-2; D uncertain. Trimming took off 6 bases at V and 0 bases at J, with 16 bases between the two ends. CDR1 is KGHDR and CDR2 is SFDVKD in the germline V gene. The CDR3 totals 17 residues. The CDR3 reads CATSSPLTTPNTGELFF. DNA of the CDR3: TGTGCCACCAGTTCTCCTCTAACGACTCCGAACACCGGGGAGCTGTTTTTT.

This clonotype occurred many times. The rearrangement joins TRBV6-1 to TRBJ2-1, with D possibly being TRBD1 (6 bases). CDR1 MNHNS and CDR2 SASEGT come from the germline V gene. This CDR3 contains 15 residues. The germline V and J ends were trimmed by 5 bases and 2 bases, with 13 bases remaining between them. The CDR3 reads CASSRARTAYNEQFF. CDR3 coding DNA: TGTGCCAGCAGTAGAGCACGGACAGCCTACAATGAGCAGTTCTTC.

This clonotype appeared many times. This chain links TRBV3-1 with TRBJ2-7; D uncertain. Trimming took 5 bases from V and 0 from J, leaving 5 bases between them. This CDR3 has 12 residues. Germline V gene data show CDR1 as LGHDT and CDR2 as YNNKEL (reference sequence). CDR3 region: CASSSLSYEQYF. CDR3 sequence (DNA): TGTGCCAGCAGCTCCCTCTCCTACGAGCAGTACTTC.

In this sample, this clonotype turned up many times. V usage is TRBV5-1 and J usage is TRBJ2-7; 14 bases fit TRBD2. The ends lost 1 base at V and 4 bases at J; junction bases unmatched: 10. CDR3 length: 18 amino acids. Germline CDR1 is SGHRS and CDR2 is YFSETQ. The CDR3 spells CASSLRSTGTSGSYEQYF. The CDR3 nucleotides are TGCGCCAGCAGCTTGAGGTCAACGGGGACTAGCGGGAGTTACGAGCAGTACTTC.

This clonotype was seen repeatedly, ten times or more. The rearrangement joins TRBV7-9 to TRBJ1-1; no definite D call. V was trimmed by 2 bases and J by 4 bases, leaving 11 bases between them. This CDR3 spans 14 amino acids. Looked up from germline, CDR1 is SEHNR and CDR2 is FQNEAQ (reference sequence). The DNA for the CDR3 is TGTGCCAGCAGCTTATCTGGCATGAGCACTGAAGCTTTCTTT. Protein: CASSLSGMSTEAFF.

The chain links TRBV10-3 to TRBJ2-7; TRBD1 might be the D (5 bases). Germline CDR1 and CDR2: ENHRY and SYGVKD. The ends were cut back, 0 bases at V and 0 bases at J, with 6 bases in the middle. This CDR3 comprises 14 residues. The CDR3 bases are TGTGCCATCAGTGAGTCACAGGCCTCCTACGAGCAGTACTTC. Translation: CAISESQASYEQYF.

This clonotype appeared a few times. The chain employs TRBV12-3 or TRBV12-4 and TRBJ2-1; 11 bases are a match to TRBD2. V was clipped by 5 bases and J by 8 bases; unmatched bases: 5. CDR3 size: 14 residues. Written as DNA, the CDR3 is TGTGCCAGCAGTACTAGCGGGAGAAGAGATGAGCAGTTCTTC. Amino acids: CASSTSGRRDEQFF.

This clonotype was counted a few times. The chain has TRBV7-9 and TRBJ1-4; possible D gene TRBD1, 6 bases. The CDR3 spans 12 residues. Germline-derived CDR1 and CDR2 are SEHNR and FQNEAQ (reference sequence). V was pared by 5 bases and J by 13 bases, with 14 bases between. The CDR3 bases are TGTGCCAGCAGCCCACGGGACATCGGACTGTTTTTT. Residues: CASSPRDIGLFF. The full variable domain, completed using reference TRBV7-9 and TRBJ1-4, is DTGVSQNPRHKITKRGQNVTFRCDPISEHNRLYWYRQTLGQGPEFLTYFQNEAQLEKSRLLSDRFSAERPKGSFSTLEIQRTEQGDSAMYLCASSPRDIGLFFGSGTQLSVL.